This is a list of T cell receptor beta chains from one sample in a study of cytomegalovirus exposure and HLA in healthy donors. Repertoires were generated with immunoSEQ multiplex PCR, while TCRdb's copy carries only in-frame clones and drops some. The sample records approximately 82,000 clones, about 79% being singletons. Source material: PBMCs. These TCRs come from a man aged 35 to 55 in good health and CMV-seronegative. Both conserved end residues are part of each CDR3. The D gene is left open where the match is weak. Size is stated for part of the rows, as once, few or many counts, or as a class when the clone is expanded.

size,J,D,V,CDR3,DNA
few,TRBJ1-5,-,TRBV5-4,CASSLSGINQPQHF,TGTGCCAGCAGCTTGTCCGGTATCAATCAGCCCCAGCATTTT
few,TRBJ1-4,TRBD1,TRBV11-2,CASSLGQGDEKLFF,TGTGCCAGCAGCCTGGGACAGGGAGACGAAAAACTGTTTTTT
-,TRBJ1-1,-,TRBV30,CAWNFDRTNTEAFF,TGTGCCTGGAACTTCGACAGAACCAACACTGAAGCTTTCTTT
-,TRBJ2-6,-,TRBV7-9,CASSVSRAGSSGANGLTF,TGTGCCAGCAGCGTGTCCCGGGCCGGAAGCTCTGGGGCCAACGGCCTGACTTTC
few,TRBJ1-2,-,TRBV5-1,CASSSGQLHGTGYTF,TGCGCCAGCAGCTCCGGACAGCTACACGGTACGGGCTACACCTTC
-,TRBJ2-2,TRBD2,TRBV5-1,CASSLSGSVRTGELFF,TGCGCCAGCAGCTTAAGCGGGAGCGTCAGAACCGGGGAGCTGTTTTTT
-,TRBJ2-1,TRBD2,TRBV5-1,CASSPETSRNEQFF,TGCGCCAGCAGCCCAGAGACTAGCCGCAATGAGCAGTTCTTC
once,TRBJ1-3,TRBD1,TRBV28,CASSPTGLSSGNTIYF,TGTGCCAGCAGTCCGACAGGGTTAAGCTCTGGAAACACCATATATTTT
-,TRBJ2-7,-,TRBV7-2,CASSLGATEKIEQYF,TGTGCCAGCAGCTTGGGGGCCACTGAGAAGATAGAGCAGTACTTC
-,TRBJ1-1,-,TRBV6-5,CASSYLGQLNTEAFF,TGTGCCAGCAGTTACTTAGGACAGCTAAACACTGAAGCTTTCTTT
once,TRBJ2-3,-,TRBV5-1,CASSYRSPVDTQYF,TGCGCCAGCAGCTACCGGTCGCCGGTGGATACGCAGTATTTT
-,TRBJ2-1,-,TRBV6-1,CASTGSINEQFF,TGTGCCAGCACGGGTTCTATTAATGAGCAGTTCTTC
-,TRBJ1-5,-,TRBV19,CASTTGSGQPQHF,TGTGCCAGTACCACAGGGAGCGGCCAGCCCCAGCATTTT
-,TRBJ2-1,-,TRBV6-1,CASRAGVAGYNEQFF,TGTGCCAGCAGGGCAGGGGTTGCCGGTTACAATGAGCAGTTCTTC
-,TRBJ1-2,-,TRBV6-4,CASIPQGNYGYTF,TGTGCCAGCATCCCCCAGGGTAACTATGGCTACACCTTC
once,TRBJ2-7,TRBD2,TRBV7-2,CASSISGGGSFYEQYF,TGTGCCAGCAGCATCAGCGGCGGCGGGAGTTTCTACGAGCAGTACTTC
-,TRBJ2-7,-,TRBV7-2,CASSFVFNEQYF,TGTGCCAGCAGCTTTGTCTTTAACGAGCAGTACTTC
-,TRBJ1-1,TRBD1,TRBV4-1,CASSPGGRGLTEAFF,TGCGCCAGCAGCCCAGGCGGCAGGGGGCTAACTGAAGCTTTCTTT
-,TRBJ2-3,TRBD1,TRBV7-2,CASSLGTGGPGAQYF,TGTGCCAGCAGCTTAGGAACAGGGGGCCCCGGAGCGCAGTATTTT
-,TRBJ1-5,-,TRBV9,CASSAGAVGSPQHF,TGTGCCAGCAGTGCAGGGGCGGTAGGCAGCCCCCAGCATTTT
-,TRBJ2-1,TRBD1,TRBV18,CASSLWTGDLYNEQFF,TGTGCCAGCTCACTATGGACAGGGGACCTCTACAATGAGCAGTTCTTC
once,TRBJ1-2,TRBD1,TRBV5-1,CASSLMSRTGDGYTF,TGCGCCAGCAGCTTGATGTCCCGGACAGGGGATGGCTACACCTTC
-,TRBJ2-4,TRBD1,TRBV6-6,CASSNRQGAMDIQYF,TGTGCCAGCAGTAACCGACAGGGGGCGATGGACATTCAGTACTTC
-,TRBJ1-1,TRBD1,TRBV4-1,CASSPHLIWTGTRNTEAFF,TGCGCCAGCAGCCCTCATTTAATCTGGACAGGGACTCGGAACACTGAAGCTTTCTTT
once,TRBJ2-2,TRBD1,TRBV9,CASSGPGQGLRGELFF,TGTGCCAGCAGCGGTCCGGGACAGGGGTTGAGAGGGGAGCTGTTTTTT
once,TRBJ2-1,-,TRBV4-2,CASSLLPGASYNEQFF,TGTGCCAGCAGCCTCCTCCCGGGAGCATCCTACAATGAGCAGTTCTTC
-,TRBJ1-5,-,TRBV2,CASSIEAQPQHF,TGTGCCAGCTCGATAGAGGCTCAGCCCCAGCATTTT
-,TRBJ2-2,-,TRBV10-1,CASSAAGPTGELFF,TGCGCCAGCAGTGCGGCAGGCCCCACCGGGGAGCTGTTTTTT
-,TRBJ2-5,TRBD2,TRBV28,CASSLSGDLRETQYF,TGTGCCAGCAGTCTTAGCGGGGACCTACGAGAGACCCAGTACTTC
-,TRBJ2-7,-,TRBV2,CASRSPSVPYEQYF,TGTGCCAGCAGGTCCCCTAGCGTTCCCTACGAGCAGTACTTC
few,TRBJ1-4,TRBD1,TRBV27,CASSPPDRGHPEKLFF,TGTGCCAGCAGTCCCCCGGACAGGGGACACCCTGAAAAACTGTTTTTT
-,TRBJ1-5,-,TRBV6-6,CASSNSEGQPQHF,TGTGCCAGCAGTAACTCGGAGGGGCAGCCCCAGCATTTT
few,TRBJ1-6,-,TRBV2,CASKMGMEVPLHF,TGTGCCAGCAAGATGGGAATGGAGGTCCCCCTCCACTTT
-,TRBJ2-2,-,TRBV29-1,CSVERQGNTGELFF,TGCAGCGTTGAAAGGCAGGGGAACACCGGGGAGCTGTTTTTT
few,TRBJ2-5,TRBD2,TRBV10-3,CAISETTSGRRGTQYF,TGTGCCATCAGTGAGACCACTAGCGGACGAAGGGGGACCCAGTACTTC
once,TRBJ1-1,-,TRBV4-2,CASSPAGINTEAFF,TGTGCCAGCAGCCCAGCCGGGATAAACACTGAAGCTTTCTTT
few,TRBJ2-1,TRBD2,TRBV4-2,CASSRGLAEAGEQFF,TGTGCCAGCAGCCGTGGACTAGCGGAGGCGGGTGAGCAGTTCTTC
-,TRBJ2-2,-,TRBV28,CASSSGGNTGELFF,TGTGCCAGCAGTTCCGGAGGGAACACCGGGGAGCTGTTTTTT
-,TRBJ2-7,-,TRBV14,CASSQDAVSYEQYF,TGTGCCAGCAGCCAAGATGCAGTCTCCTACGAGCAGTACTTC
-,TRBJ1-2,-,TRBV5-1,CASSLEAARVGYTF,TGCGCCAGCAGCTTGGAGGCGGCGAGGGTGGGCTACACCTTC
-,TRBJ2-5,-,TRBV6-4,CASSPGGLDSETQYF,TGTGCCAGCAGTCCCGGGGGGCTAGACTCCGAGACCCAGTACTTC
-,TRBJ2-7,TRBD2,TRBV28,CASSETSGRGEQYF,TGTGCCAGCAGCGAAACTAGCGGGAGGGGGGAGCAGTACTTC
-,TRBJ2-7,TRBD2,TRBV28,CASTGTSREQYF,TGTGCCAGCACCGGGACTAGCCGCGAGCAGTACTTC
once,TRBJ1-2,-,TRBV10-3,CAIGSRESLYGYTF,TGTGCCATCGGATCTCGGGAGAGCCTCTATGGCTACACCTTC
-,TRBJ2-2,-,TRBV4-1,CASSQEQTNTGELFF,TGCGCCAGCAGCCAAGAGCAGACGAACACCGGGGAGCTGTTTTTT
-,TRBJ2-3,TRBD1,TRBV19,CASRRTGGADTQYF,TGTGCCAGTAGGCGGACAGGGGGCGCAGATACGCAGTATTTT
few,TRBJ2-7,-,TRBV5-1,CASRRGSSYEQYF,TGCGCCAGCAGAAGGGGCAGTTCCTACGAGCAGTACTTC
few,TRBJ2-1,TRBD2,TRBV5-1,CASSAELAGGRNEQFF,TGCGCCAGCAGCGCCGAACTAGCGGGAGGGCGGAATGAGCAGTTCTTC
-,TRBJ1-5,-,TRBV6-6,CASSMNQPQHF,TGTGCCAGCTCAATGAATCAGCCCCAGCATTTT
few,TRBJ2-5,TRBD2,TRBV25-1,CASSEEGTSGTQETQYF,TGTGCCAGCAGTGAGGAGGGGACTAGCGGAACCCAAGAGACCCAGTACTTC
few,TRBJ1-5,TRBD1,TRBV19,CASINRGSNQPQHF,TGTGCCAGTATCAACAGGGGAAGCAATCAGCCCCAGCATTTT
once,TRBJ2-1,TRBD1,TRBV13,CASSRRGSKGNEQFF,TGTGCCAGCAGCCGCAGGGGGAGTAAAGGGAATGAGCAGTTCTTC
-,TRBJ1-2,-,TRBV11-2,CASSLRERNYGYTF,TGTGCCAGCAGCTTACGGGAAAGGAACTATGGCTACACCTTC